This TCR beta chain was identified during a study of shared clonotypes between healthy human individuals. Study outcomes and limitations: Across a few donors, naive CD4 shared roughly 5%, naive CD8 under 4%, memory CD4 2.3%, memory CD8 about 0.4%.

Profiling relied on immunoSEQ multiplex PCR, and the TCRdb table lists in-frame clones only, not all of them. Seen here are roughly 2,000,000 clones, 93% observed once, and the top ten hold around 1.8%. Germline values: CDR1 MDHEN, CDR2 SYDVKM. The CDR3 spans 16 residues. The germline V and J ends were trimmed by 5 bases and 4 bases, with 20 bases remaining between them. Cells designated naive CD8 were CD45RO-negative and were positively selected for CCR7, with terminally differentiated effector memory CD45RA+ cells excluded. About this clone: Antigen unknown.

The rearrangement joins TRBV28 to TRBJ1-1; tentative D call: TRBD1 (6 bases). The sequence came from a man younger than 35 in good health. Some clones in this sample may be carry-over from other donors' samples. Sequencing was performed on naive CD8+ T cells from PBMCs. The DNA of the CDR3 is TGTGCCAGCAGTATTAGGGGACATCTTGTGATCACTGAAGCTTTCTTT. Translating gives CASSIRGHLVITEAFF. The full variable domain, its missing parts supplied by reference TRBV28 and TRBJ1-1, is DVKVTQSSRYLVKRTGEKVFLECVQDMDHENMFWYRQDPGLGLRLIYFSYDVKMKEKGDIPEGYSVSREKKERFSLILESASTNQTSMYLCASSIRGHLVITEAFFGQGTRLTVV.